The clone carrying this TCR beta chain was counted only a few times. The data are from a study of regulatory T cells in long-lasting Graves disease. Sample time point: newly diagnosed GD, antithyroid drugs for less than 3 months. RNA isolated from PBMCs was used to make the TCR library. Those enrolled as patients came out of an endocrinology department in Xi'an, China. The CDR3 sequence is 16 residues long. Germline-derived CDR1 and CDR2 are ENHRY and SYGVKD. V was pared by 4 bases and J by 0 bases, with 6 bases of the junction left unmatched. TCR beta libraries were built with iRepertoire HTBI primers and Arm-PCR of CDR3 regions. MiXCR, run by TCRdb on the multiplex PCR reads, gives a single entry per CDR3 protein. The sample gives 200,000 to 250,000 distinct CDR3 sequences, 20% to 25% of which show up once; approximately 13% is in the top ten.

The source material was peripheral blood mononuclear cells (PBMCs), sampled at new diagnosis, from a patient treated with antithyroid drugs. The origin of this receptor is a female donor with Graves disease. The chain combines TRBV10-3 with TRBJ1-3, with 7 bases identical to TRBD1. CDR3 residues: CAISGQTGSSGNTIYF. Here the CDR3 DNA reads TGTGCCATCAGTGGACAGACAGGGAGCTCTGGAAACACCATATATTTT.